This T cell receptor (beta chain) was identified during a study of T-cell memory formation after mild COVID-19. Study context: There were largely donor-specific TCR clusters. Findings of the study overall: CD4+ contracting clones were mainly CM and EM; CD8+ ones, EMRA. Contracting clones from day 15 to 85 had balanced CD4/CD8; later expanders favoured CD4+.

Germline CDR1 and CDR2: SEHNR and FQNEAQ (reference sequence). There are 14 residues in the CDR3. V dropped 5 bases and J dropped 0; count of bases not matched to a gene: 4. This clonotype was detected many times. The antigen is undetermined. 5'RACE with constant-segment primers built TCRalpha and TCRbeta cDNA libraries with UMIs. Each CDR3 protein gets one entry after TCRdb re-called the 5' RACE reads with MiXCR. The data hold about 390,000 distinct CDR3 sequences, with about a sixth observed a single time. V is TRBV7-9 and J is TRBJ2-7, with 7 bases matching TRBD1. The clonotype comes from a man younger than 35 who had mild COVID-19 (a few samples of this study predate the infection). Cell type and time point are not known. The sample comprised PBMCs or a T cell subset sorted from them (not recorded which). The chain's CDR3 is CASSLQGSSYEQYF. The CDR3 DNA sequence: TGTGCCAGCAGCCTACAGGGGAGCTCCTACGAGCAGTACTTC.